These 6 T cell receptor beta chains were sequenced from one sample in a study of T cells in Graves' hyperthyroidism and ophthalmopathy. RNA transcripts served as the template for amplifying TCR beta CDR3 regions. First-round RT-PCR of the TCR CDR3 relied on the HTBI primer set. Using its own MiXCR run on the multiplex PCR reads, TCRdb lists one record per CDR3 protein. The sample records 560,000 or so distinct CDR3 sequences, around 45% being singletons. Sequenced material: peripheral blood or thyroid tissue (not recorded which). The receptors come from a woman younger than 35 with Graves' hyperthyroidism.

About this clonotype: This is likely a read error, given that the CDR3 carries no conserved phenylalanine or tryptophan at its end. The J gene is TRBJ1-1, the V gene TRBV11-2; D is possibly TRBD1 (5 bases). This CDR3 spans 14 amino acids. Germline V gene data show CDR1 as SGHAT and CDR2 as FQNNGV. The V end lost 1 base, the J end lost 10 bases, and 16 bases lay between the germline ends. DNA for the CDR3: TGTGCCAGCAGCTTAGGGACACTCGTCGGGAGAGCTTTCCTT. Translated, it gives CASSLGTLVGRAFL.

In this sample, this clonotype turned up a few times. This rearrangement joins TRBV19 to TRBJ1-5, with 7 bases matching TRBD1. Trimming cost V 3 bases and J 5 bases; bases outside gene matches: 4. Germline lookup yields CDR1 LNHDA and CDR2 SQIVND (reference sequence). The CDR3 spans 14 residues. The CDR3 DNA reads TGTGCCAGTAGTATCGACAGGGAATATCAGCCCCAGCATTTT. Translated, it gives CASSIDREYQPQHF.

Written as DNA, the CDR3 is TGTGCCAGCAGCGGAGAACAGGGGGCAAGTCAGCCCCAGCATTTT. This encodes CASSGEQGASQPQHF. The chain has TRBV2 and TRBJ1-5; TRBD1 aligns across 9 bases. This CDR3 is 15 amino acids long. Germline V CDR1 and CDR2: SNHLY, FYNNEI. After removal of 6 bases from V and 6 bases from J, the junction contained 9 bases not matched to a gene.

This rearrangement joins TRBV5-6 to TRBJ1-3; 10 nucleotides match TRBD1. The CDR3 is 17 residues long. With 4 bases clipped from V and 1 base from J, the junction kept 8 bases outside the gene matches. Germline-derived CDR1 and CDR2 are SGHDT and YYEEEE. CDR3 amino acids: CASSIGTGQGSGNTIYF. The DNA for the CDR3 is TGTGCCAGCAGCATCGGGACGGGACAGGGGTCTGGAAACACCATATATTTT.

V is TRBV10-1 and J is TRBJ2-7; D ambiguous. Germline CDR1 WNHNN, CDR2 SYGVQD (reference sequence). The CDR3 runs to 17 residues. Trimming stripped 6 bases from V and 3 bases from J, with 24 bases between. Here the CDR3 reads CASSQVVSVYYYYEQYF. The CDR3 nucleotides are TGCGCCAGCAGCCAAGTCGTGTCTGTCTACTACTACTACGAGCAGTACTTC.

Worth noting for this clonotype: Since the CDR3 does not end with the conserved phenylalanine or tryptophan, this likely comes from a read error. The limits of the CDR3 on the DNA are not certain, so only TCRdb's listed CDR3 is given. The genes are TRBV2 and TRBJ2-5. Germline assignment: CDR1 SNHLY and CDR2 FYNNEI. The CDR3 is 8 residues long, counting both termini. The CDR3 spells CASSVTSA.